This T cell receptor (beta chain) appears in the sequencing data of a study of vaccination and CD4 T cells after COVID-19. Study context: Post-vaccination samples were procured at a median of 72 days following dose two (range 14 to 241).

Treatment: roughly ten-day PBMC culture with coronavirus spike peptide pools or control peptides (ViraFEST assay). An Oncomine TCR Beta short-read assay was used to sequence the DNA from cultured CD4+ T cells. TCRdb reanalysed the PCR reads using MiXCR and keeps one entry per CDR3 protein. This repertoire shows thousands of distinct CDR3 sequences, about 80% found once; its top ten account for about 20%. This clonotype was seen a few times. Antigen specificity is unknown. Trimming at V came to 5 bases and at J to 2 bases, leaving 5 bases not matched to a gene. The CDR3 totals 15 residues. Germline loops: CDR1 SGHTA, CDR2 FQGTGA.

The sample taken for sequencing was CD4+ T cells from blood, cultured in vitro. The clonotype was recovered from a human donor who had recovered from COVID-19. The V and J genes are TRBV7-3 and TRBJ2-3, with 9 bases matching TRBD2. The chain's CDR3 is CASSPSSGVTDTQYF. The CDR3 nucleotides are TGTGCCAGCAGCCCCTCTAGCGGGGTCACAGATACGCAGTATTTT.